This record concerns one TCR beta chain sequence. Its specificity is unknown. This entry comes from a study of blood T cells in healthy people across ages. The use of a sample-barcoded 5' primer and a J-beta primer mix characterized a second PCR of 7 to 11 cycles. Every cDNA was tagged by a template-switch adaptor with 12 random nucleotides. CDR3-containing paired-end reads numbered at least 2.5 million in each sample. MiXCR, run by TCRdb on the 5' RACE reads, gives a single entry per CDR3 protein. The table shows about 780,000 distinct CDR3 sequences, with about half occurring only once. This CDR3 spans 14 amino acids. Germline V CDR1 and CDR2: DFQATT, SNEGSKA (reference sequence). Trimming removed 3 bases at V and 4 bases at J, with 12 bases between. Points from the study as a whole: Conclusively comparing naive with antigen-experienced cells was impossible with unsorted PBMCs.

This TCR was recovered from an older man in good health. Sequencing was carried out using blood. The rearrangement joins TRBV20-1 to TRBJ2-2; D is uncertain. The CDR3 region has the DNA TGCAGTGCTAGTGGTGACTTTCTCACCGGGGAGCTGTTTTTT. Residues: CSASGDFLTGELFF.